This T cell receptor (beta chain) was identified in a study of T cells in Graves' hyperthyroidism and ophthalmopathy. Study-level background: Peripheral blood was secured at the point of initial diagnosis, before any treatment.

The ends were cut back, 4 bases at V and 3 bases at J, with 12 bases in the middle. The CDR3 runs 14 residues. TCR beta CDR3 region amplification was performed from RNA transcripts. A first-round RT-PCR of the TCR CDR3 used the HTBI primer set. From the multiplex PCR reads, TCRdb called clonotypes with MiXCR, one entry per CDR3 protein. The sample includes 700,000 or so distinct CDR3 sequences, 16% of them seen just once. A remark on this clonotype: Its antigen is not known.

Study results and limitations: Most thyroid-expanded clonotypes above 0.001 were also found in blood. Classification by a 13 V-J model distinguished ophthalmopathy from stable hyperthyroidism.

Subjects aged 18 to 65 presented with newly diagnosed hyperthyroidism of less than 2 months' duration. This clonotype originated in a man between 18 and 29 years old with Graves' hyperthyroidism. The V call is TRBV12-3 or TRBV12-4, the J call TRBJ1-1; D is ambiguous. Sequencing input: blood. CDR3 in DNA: TGTGCCAGCAGTTCCGGGATAGCATACACTGAAGCTTTCTTT. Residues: CASSSGIAYTEAFF.